Here is one TCR beta chain with its context. Its matching antigen is unknown. This sample is part of a study of healthy donors' naive CD4 and CD8 T cells. The study's findings and limits: CDR3 charge plus V and J genes appeared to account for roughly 12% of CD4/CD8 variance. Positive CDR3 charge linked to CD4+ cells, negative to CD8+ cells.

TCR libraries were built from approximately 0.45 ug of total RNA by linear amplification. A single record per CDR3 protein comes from TCRdb applying MiXCR to the reads. The sample lists 150,000 to 200,000 distinct CDR3 sequences, around 70% seen once, with roughly 2.3% in the top ten. The germline V gene has CDR1 SNHLY and CDR2 FYNNEI. The V and J ends lost 6 bases and 8 bases, in that order; junction bases with no gene match: 7. This CDR3 is built from 15 residues. The chain uses TRBV2 and TRBJ2-1; 13 nucleotides align to TRBD2. The source of this sequence is a pool of human donors in good health; the sample pools cells from several healthy donors. The material sequenced was naive CD4+ and CD8+ T cells sorted from blood, pooled from several donors. CDR3 loop: CASSTIGLAGDEQFF. The CDR3 nucleotides read TGTGCCAGCAGCACGATCGGACTAGCGGGAGATGAGCAGTTCTTC. The entire variable domain, with the rest obtained from reference TRBV2 and TRBJ2-1, is as follows: EPEVTQTPSHQVTQMGQEVILRCVPISNHLYFYWYRQILGQKVEFLVSFYNNEISEKSEIFDDQFSVERPDGSNFTLKIRSTKLEDSAMYFCASSTIGLAGDEQFFGPGTRLTVL.